The T cell receptor (beta chain) under discussion was sequenced for a study of neurological immune-mediated disorders. TCRdb reprocessed the 5' RACE reads via MiXCR and lists one record per CDR3 protein. The profile shows roughly 46,000 distinct CDR3 sequences, about 2% of them singletons. This clonotype showed up many times. Its antigen is currently unknown. General study points: It was the repertoires of 18 of 34 multiple sclerosis patients that phylogenetic grouping placed in one related-CDR3 cluster, which is a possible signature.

V was clipped by 5 bases and J by 6 bases; unmatched bases: 9. The V gene's germline CDR1 is LNHDA and CDR2 SQIVND (reference sequence). The CDR3 covers 14 residues. The sequenced sample was PBMCs. This TCR derives from a woman aged 40 to 50 with multiple sclerosis. The chain combines TRBV19 with TRBJ2-7, with TRBD1 matching 8 bases. CDR3 coding DNA: TGTGCCAGTAGTCTTGGACAGGGATTCGGCGAGCAGTACTTC. Its protein product is CASSLGQGFGEQYF.